Ten or more counts support the clone carrying this T cell receptor (beta chain). TCRdb analysed the RACE reads with MiXCR anew, one entry per CDR3 protein. The table has around 120,000 distinct CDR3 sequences, around 15% seen once. Noted time point: patch test 1, 2 weeks after DPC sensitization. Treatment meaning: therapeutic diphenylcyclopropenone sensitization with weekly scalp DPC. This record belongs to a study of human T cells and chemical hapten exposure. This clonotype originated in a man between 18 and 35 years old with alopecia areata. Some clones in this sample may be carry-over from other donors' samples. This specimen consisted of whole blood, obtained in connection with sensitization to the hapten diphenylcyclopropenone (DPC).

CDR3 nucleotides: TGTGCCAGCAGTTTACCAGGGACTTTGGGACCCCAGCATTTT. Translated, it gives CASSLPGTLGPQHF. V gene TRBV12-3 or TRBV12-4 combines with J gene TRBJ1-5; TRBD1 might be the D (5 bases). Trimming took 2 bases from V and 10 from J, leaving 15 bases between them. There are 14 residues in the CDR3.